This TCR beta chain is drawn from a study of beta chain features in type 1 diabetes. Study-wide background: Investigators examined roughly 99,000,000 sorted cells across all samples. Findings of the study overall: Lower insertion and higher deletion counts appeared at VDJ junctions in type 1 diabetes patients.

The study reverse transcribed the entire isolated RNA, so it sequenced expressed TCRB transcripts. Method: immunoSEQ multiplex PCR; TCRdb's copy keeps in-frame clones and lacks some. The sample carries 850,000 to 900,000 clones, about 17% recorded once. To note about this clone: Its antigen remains unidentified.

Each donor gave one heparinised blood draw averaging around 120 mL. CD4+ naive, central memory, regulatory and stem cell-like memory cells were sorted via CD45RO/CCR7/CD25/CD127/CD95/CD27. This sequence originates from a woman aged 18-30 years in good health. Source material: naive CD4+ T cells from blood.

This CDR3 is CASSRGNVGQETQYF. In nucleotides, the CDR3 is TGCGCCAGCAGCAGGGGTAACGTAGGTCAAGAGACCCAGTACTTC. The rearrangement uses TRBV5-1 and TRBJ2-5, with D perhaps matching TRBD1 (5 bases). V gave up 4 bases and J gave up 2 bases, with 15 bases separating them. Germline CDR1 and CDR2: SGHRS and YFSETQ. The CDR3 is made up of 15 amino acids.